This T cell receptor beta chain was sequenced for a study of PD-L1 blockade in urothelial cancer. Profiled with immunoSEQ multiplex PCR; TCRdb holds only in-frame clones, not every one. The sample lists 100,000 or so clones; roughly nine tenths were seen once. The CDR3 runs to 17 residues. CDR1 and CDR2 from the germline V gene are MNHEY and SMNVEV (reference sequence). V was clipped by 7 bases and J by 4 bases; unmatched bases: 12. Sequenced material: PBMCs, taken around atezolizumab (anti-PD-L1) treatment. V is TRBV27 and J is TRBJ2-1; 11 nucleotides agree with TRBD2. The TCR sequence derives from a woman at least 80 years old with urothelial cancer. This CDR3 reads CASTPGLAGQHYNEQFF. CDR3 bases: TGTGCCAGCACCCCAGGACTAGCGGGCCAACATTACAATGAGCAGTTCTTC.